One sample yielded the 17 T cell receptor beta chains listed below, sequenced in a study of shared clonotypes between healthy human individuals. Method: immunoSEQ multiplex PCR; TCRdb's copy keeps in-frame clones and lacks some. The table lists 800,000 or so clones, about 96% of them singletons. Positively selected for CCR7, the CD45RO-negative cells used as naive CD8 cells excluded terminally differentiated effector memory CD45RA+ cells. Source material: naive CD8+ T cells sorted from blood. The receptors derive from a man younger than 45 in good health.

The chain links TRBV6-4 to TRBJ2-1; 12 nucleotides line up with TRBD2. The CDR3 totals 16 residues. V shed 2 bases and J 4 bases; nucleotides not matched to a gene: 3. Germline V gene lookup returns CDR1 MRHNA and CDR2 SNTAGT. Here the CDR3 DNA reads TGTGCCAGCAGTGACCTAGCGGGAGGGCCATACAATGAGCAGTTCTTC. It is translated as CASSDLAGGPYNEQFF.

J is TRBJ2-7 and V is TRBV19; TRBD1 might be the D (6 bases). CDR3 size: 13 residues. The V end was cut by 9 bases, the J end by 2 bases, with 14 bases between. The germline CDR1 and CDR2 sequences are LNHDA and SQIVND (reference sequence). The DNA of the CDR3 is TGTGCCAGCCGGGACACCCGTGCCTACGAGCAGTACTTC. The encoded protein is CASRDTRAYEQYF.

This clone has a single count. The chain links TRBV15 to TRBJ2-7; D may be TRBD1 or TRBD2 (5 bases each). In germline, CDR1 is LNHNV, CDR2 YYDKDF (reference sequence). There are 12 residues in the CDR3. V was pared by 3 bases and J by 4 bases, with 7 bases between. The CDR3 DNA reads TGTGCCACCAGCAGGGGGGATTACGAGCAGTACTTC. The encoded protein is CATSRGDYEQYF.

The rearrangement joins TRBV27 to TRBJ2-7; 8 bases match TRBD1. The CDR3 loop spans 13 amino acids. The V gene's germline CDR1 is MNHEY and CDR2 SMNVEV (reference sequence). Trimming cost V 6 bases and J 7 bases; bases outside gene matches: 8. The DNA of the CDR3 is TGTGCCAGCAGCGGACAGGGAACTCGGGAGCAGTACTTC. It codes for CASSGQGTREQYF.

The chain couples TRBV5-5 to TRBJ2-3; TRBD2 aligns across 7 bases. This CDR3 is built from 15 residues. J gave up 2 bases and V 6 bases, and 9 bases lay outside the gene matches. Per the germline V gene, CDR1 is SGHKS and CDR2 is YYEKEE (reference sequence). In DNA, the CDR3 is TGTGCCAGCACCCATCTGGGGGGGTACACAGATACGCAGTATTTT. As protein: CASTHLGGYTDTQYF.

This chain links TRBV28 with TRBJ2-5; D is possibly TRBD1 (6 bases). Germline V CDR1 and CDR2: MDHEN, SYDVKM. Between the trimmed V and J ends, which lost 6 bases and 1 base, there was a span of 15 bases. The CDR3 runs 15 residues. The CDR3 is CASSWDRDTQETQYF. In DNA form, the CDR3 reads TGTGCCAGCAGCTGGGACCGGGACACCCAAGAGACCCAGTACTTC.

This chain connects TRBV7-2 to TRBJ2-7; D is uncertain. With 3 bases removed from V and 4 bases from J, the gap between germline ends came to 10 bases. Germline-derived CDR1 and CDR2 are SGHTA and FQGNSA. This CDR3 contains 13 residues. CDR3 nucleotides: TGTGCCAGCAGCTTGGACCCTGGATACGAGCAGTACTTC. Its translation is CASSLDPGYEQYF.

This chain uses TRBV18 with TRBJ2-5; perhaps D is TRBD1 or TRBD2 (6 bases each). The V end was cut by 3 bases, the J end by 0 bases, with 11 bases between. Germline CDR1 reads KGHSH; CDR2 reads LQKENI. The CDR3 consists of 15 residues. The DNA for the CDR3 is TGTGCCAGCTCACCTGGGGGGCAGGACCAAGAGACCCAGTACTTC. Protein: CASSPGGQDQETQYF.

The chain links TRBV28 to TRBJ2-5; a weak D match, TRBD1 (6 bases). This CDR3 spans 16 amino acids. Deletions cut 3 bases from V and 4 bases from J, with 18 bases between. Per germline, CDR1 MDHEN and CDR2 SYDVKM. CDR3 region: CASSFGNRETGETQYF. The CDR3 DNA reads as TGTGCCAGCAGTTTTGGTAACAGGGAAACCGGAGAGACCCAGTACTTC.

This sequence joins TRBV11-2 and TRBJ2-5, with D possibly being TRBD1 (6 bases). Germline lookup yields CDR1 SGHAT and CDR2 FQNNGV. This CDR3 contains 11 residues. Trimming took off 4 bases at V and 12 bases at J, with 12 bases between the two ends. The CDR3 is CASSSWTDKYF. CDR3 DNA: TGTGCCAGCAGCTCCTGGACAGACAAGTACTTC.

The chain joins TRBV2 to TRBJ1-2; the D is unclear. Germline V gene sequence: CDR1 SNHLY, CDR2 FYNNEI. This CDR3 comprises 15 residues. Trimming removed 0 bases at V and 4 bases at J, with 12 bases between. The CDR3: CASSEALAEGYGYTF. The CDR3 DNA follows: TGTGCCAGCAGTGAAGCATTGGCAGAGGGCTATGGCTACACCTTC.

The rearrangement links TRBV6-5 to TRBJ2-7; 7 positions match TRBD2. This CDR3 has 13 residues. The V gene's germline CDR1 is MNHEY and CDR2 SVGAGI. With 10 bases clipped from V and 4 bases from J, the junction kept 10 bases outside the gene matches. CDR3 nucleotides: TGTGCCACGGGGATAACGGGAGGATACGAGCAGTACTTC. Residues: CATGITGGYEQYF.

This chain links TRBV7-2 with TRBJ1-5, with 7 bases fitting TRBD1. The CDR3 totals 15 residues. Losses at the gene ends were 5 bases for V and 3 bases for J; bases not matched to a gene: 7. Germline CDR1 reads SGHTA; CDR2 reads FQGNSA. The CDR3 here is CASSRGTAYNQPQHF. CDR3 coding DNA: TGTGCCAGCAGCCGTGGGACAGCTTACAATCAGCCCCAGCATTTT. The complete variable domain, with remaining parts taken from reference TRBV7-2 and TRBJ1-5, reads GAGVSQSPSNKVTEKGKDVELRCDPISGHTALYWYRQSLGQGLEFLIYFQGNSAPDKSGLPSDRFSAERTGGSVSTLTIQRTQQEDSAVYLCASSRGTAYNQPQHFGDGTRLSIL.

This chain connects TRBV30 to TRBJ2-5; tentatively, D is TRBD1 (6 bases). The CDR3 runs to 16 residues. Germline loops: CDR1 GTSNPN, CDR2 SVGIG (reference sequence). Trimming cost V 4 bases and J 1 base, with 19 bases left between them. The CDR3 sequence: CAWTGGAGALQETQYF. CDR3 sequence (DNA): TGTGCCTGGACTGGGGGTGCAGGGGCCCTCCAAGAGACCCAGTACTTC.

Concerning this clone itself: Other DNA sequences in the same sample also yield this CDR3. The chain combines TRBV15 with TRBJ2-7; D gene unclear. Germline lookup yields CDR1 LNHNV and CDR2 YYDKDF (reference sequence). Trimming took off 0 bases at V and 4 bases at J, with 4 bases between the two ends. CDR3 length: 12 amino acids. The CDR3 nucleotides are TGTGCCACCAGCAGAGATTCATACGAGCAGTACTTC. This translates into CATSRDSYEQYF.

The chain couples TRBV4-1 to TRBJ2-3; the D is unclear. This CDR3 spans 16 amino acids. Germline CDR1 MGHRA, CDR2 YSYEKL. Trimming took off 1 base at V and 3 bases at J, with 14 bases between the two ends. CDR3 sequence: CASSQGSFGRTDTQYF. The CDR3 nucleotides are TGCGCCAGCAGCCAAGGCTCATTCGGTAGGACAGATACGCAGTATTTT.

This CDR3 reads CASSGGTGRTYEQYF. In DNA form, the CDR3 reads TGTGCCAGCAGTGGGGGGACAGGCCGAACCTACGAGCAGTACTTC. The J gene is TRBJ2-7, the V gene TRBV6-1, with 8 bases identical to TRBD1. Germline values: CDR1 MNHNS, CDR2 SASEGT. The length of the CDR3 is 15 residues. With V trimmed by 4 bases and J by 2 bases, 7 bases remained unmatched.